Presented here are 27 T cell receptor beta chains from one specimen sequenced in a study of CD8+ T cells in alopecia areata. The treatment denotes: oral pan-JAK inhibitor, 5-10 mg twice daily. Extracted from the samples, RNA was reverse transcribed into cDNA to serve as the sequencing template. The assay was immunoSEQ multiplex PCR, and TCRdb's table has in-frame clones only and misses some. This table has roughly 220,000 clones, around 65% appearing once. This specimen consisted of CD4+ T cells sorted from blood, obtained at week 44, from a patient treated with tofacitinib. The source is a human donor with alopecia areata.

The CDR3 sequence: CASSYLAGGGVYEQYF. As DNA, the CDR3 is TGTGCCAGCAGTTACCTAGCGGGGGGCGGGGTCTACGAGCAGTACTTC. The V gene is TRBV27, the J gene TRBJ2-7; TRBD2 matches at 11 bases. V was pared by 4 bases and J by 3 bases, with 8 bases of the junction left unmatched. The germline gives CDR1 MNHEY, CDR2 SMNVEV (reference sequence). The CDR3 consists of 16 residues.

V and J are TRBV6-1 and TRBJ2-5; D ambiguous. Germline V gene data show CDR1 as MNHNS and CDR2 as SASEGT. The CDR3 loop spans 12 amino acids. V was trimmed by 7 bases and J by 1 base, leaving 7 bases between them. Here the CDR3 reads CASMKPQETQYF. CDR3 nucleotide sequence: TGTGCCAGCATGAAGCCCCAAGAGACCCAGTACTTC.

The table lists this clone with a count of one. V usage is TRBV27 and J usage is TRBJ1-2, with TRBD1 as a possible D gene (5 bases). This CDR3 comprises 14 residues. Germline lookup yields CDR1 MNHEY and CDR2 SMNVEV (reference sequence). The ends were cut back, 5 bases at V and 8 bases at J, with 18 bases in the middle. For the CDR3, the DNA is TGTGCCAGCAGTCGGGTGCTGGGGGGGAAGGGCTACACCTTC. Its translation: CASSRVLGGKGYTF.

This clone was counted a few times. J is TRBJ1-1 and V is TRBV5-1, with 9 bases aligning to TRBD1. The CDR3 loop spans 16 amino acids. V was pared by 4 bases and J by 5 bases, with 12 bases of the junction left unmatched. Germline V CDR1 and CDR2: SGHRS, YFSETQ. The CDR3 sequence is CASSNPAGQGWTEAFF. For the CDR3, the DNA is TGCGCCAGCAGCAATCCGGCCGGACAGGGGTGGACTGAAGCTTTCTTT.

This chain connects TRBV25-1 to TRBJ1-2; TRBD1 agrees at 12 bases. V lost 3 bases and J lost 8; bases outside the gene matches: 7. The CDR3 runs to 15 residues. CDR1 MGHDK and CDR2 SYGVNS come from the germline V gene. The CDR3 here is CASSELGQGARGYTF. The CDR3, as DNA: TGTGCCAGCAGTGAGTTGGGACAGGGGGCAAGGGGCTACACCTTC.

This clone appeared a single time. V usage is TRBV7-2 and J usage is TRBJ2-7, with D maybe TRBD2 (5 bases). The CDR3 is 17 amino acids. V dropped 5 bases and J dropped 4 bases, with 24 bases sitting between them. CDR1 and CDR2 (germline): SGHTA, FQGNSA. The CDR3 loop reads CASSPPRQLAGVYEQYF. The CDR3 nucleotides are TGTGCCAGCAGCCCGCCTAGGCAGCTAGCCGGGGTTTACGAGCAGTACTTC.

The gene calls are TRBV9 and TRBJ2-2; 8 bases match TRBD1. V lost 3 bases, J lost 0 bases, and 7 bases stayed unmatched. The CDR3 contains 17 residues. Germline values: CDR1 SGDLS, CDR2 YYNGEE. The CDR3 loop reads CASSAPGQGPNTGELFF. In DNA form, the CDR3 reads TGTGCCAGCAGCGCCCCCGGACAGGGACCGAACACCGGGGAGCTGTTTTTT. The full variable domain, with the rest looked up from reference TRBV9 and TRBJ2-2, is DSGVTQTPKHLITATGQRVTLRCSPRSGDLSVYWYQQSLDQGLQFLIQYYNGEERAKGNILERFSAQQFPDLHSELNLSSLELGDSALYFCASSAPGQGPNTGELFFGEGSRLTVL.

This chain connects TRBV30 to TRBJ1-2, with 9 positions matching TRBD1. Germline CDR1 and CDR2: GTSNPN and SVGIG (reference sequence). V shed 7 bases, J shed 6 bases, and the junction held 6 bases outside the gene matches. The CDR3 totals 12 residues. CDR3 in amino acids: CALGQGKDGYTF. CDR3 nucleotides: TGTGCCTTGGGACAGGGAAAGGATGGCTACACCTTC.

Notes on this clone: In the same sample, other DNA sequences code for this CDR3. The chain is built from TRBV5-1 and TRBJ1-1, with D possibly being TRBD1 (5 bases). The CDR3 covers 13 residues. Trimming pared 5 bases from V and 2 bases from J, leaving 10 bases between. Germline V lookup: CDR1 SGHRS, CDR2 YFSETQ. The CDR3 nucleotides are TGCGCCAGCAGTCCGGGGGGAAACACTGAAGCTTTCTTT. This codes for CASSPGGNTEAFF.

The gene calls are TRBV6-1 and TRBJ2-3, with D maybe TRBD1 (6 bases). Trimming removed 10 bases at V and 3 bases at J, with 11 bases between. The CDR3 sequence is 12 residues long. Per germline, CDR1 MNHNS and CDR2 SASEGT. The CDR3 bases are TGTGCCATTCGACAGGCGACAGATACGCAGTATTTT. Protein sequence: CAIRQATDTQYF.

The chain combines TRBV2 with TRBJ2-7, with D unclear. Trimming removed 6 bases from V and 3 bases from J, with 12 bases in between. The germline gives CDR1 SNHLY, CDR2 FYNNEI. CDR3 length equals 13 residues. Written as DNA, the CDR3 is TGTGCCAGCAGGAGCCAGAGGAGCTACGAGCAGTACTTC. Protein product: CASRSQRSYEQYF.

This chain connects TRBV7-2 to TRBJ1-6; D is uncertain. This CDR3 is built from 15 residues. Germline CDR1 is SGHTA and CDR2 is FQGNSA. Trimming removed 6 bases from V and 7 bases from J, with 16 bases in between. The CDR3 DNA follows: TGTGCCAGCAGTCCCGTGGGTCGGGCGAATTCACCCCTCCACTTT. It is translated as CASSPVGRANSPLHF. The full variable domain, its missing parts supplied by reference TRBV7-2 and TRBJ1-6, is GAGVSQSPSNKVTEKGKDVELRCDPISGHTALYWYRQSLGQGLEFLIYFQGNSAPDKSGLPSDRFSAERTGGSVSTLTIQRTQQEDSAVYLCASSPVGRANSPLHFGNGTRLTVT.

V and J are TRBV7-3 and TRBJ2-2; tentative D call: TRBD2 (6 bases). Trimming stripped 4 bases from V and 6 bases from J, with 6 bases between. This CDR3 region has 12 residues. Germline V gene lookup returns CDR1 SGHTA and CDR2 FQGTGA. This CDR3 is CASSSGAGELFF. The CDR3 coding sequence is TGTGCCAGCAGCTCGGGGGCCGGGGAGCTGTTTTTT.

Concerning this clone: Additional DNA sequences in this sample encode the identical CDR3. The gene calls are TRBV29-1 and TRBJ1-2; 8 bases map to TRBD1. The ends lost 2 bases at V and 8 bases at J; junction bases unmatched: 4. The germline V gene encodes CDR1 SQVTM and CDR2 ANQGSEA. The CDR3 contains 12 residues. CDR3 sequence: CSVESTGVGYTF. In DNA, the CDR3 is TGCAGCGTTGAATCGACAGGGGTAGGCTACACCTTC. The variable domain in full, completed from reference TRBV29-1 and TRBJ1-2, reads SAVISQKPSRDICQRGTSLTIQCQVDSQVTMMFWYRQQPGQSLTLIATANQGSEATYESGFVIDKFPISRPNLTFSTLTVSNMSPEDSSIYLCSVESTGVGYTFGSGTRLTVV.

This sequence joins TRBV29-1 and TRBJ2-3; D possibly corresponds to TRBD2 (6 bases). The V gene's germline CDR1 is SQVTM and CDR2 ANQGSEA. The germline V and J ends were trimmed by 4 bases and 3 bases, with 11 bases remaining between them. This CDR3 is built from 13 residues. The CDR3 protein is CSVGGVRTDTQYF. DNA for the CDR3: TGCAGCGTTGGCGGGGTCCGAACAGATACGCAGTATTTT.

About this clone: Other DNA variants within this sample encode the same CDR3. The genes are TRBV30 and TRBJ1-2; D ambiguous. There are 12 residues in the CDR3. CDR1 is GTSNPN, CDR2 SVGIG, per germline (reference sequence). V lost 0 bases to trimming and J lost 4 bases, with 6 bases between them. CDR3 in amino acids: CAWSVGIYGYTF. In DNA, the CDR3 is TGTGCCTGGAGTGTGGGTATCTATGGCTACACCTTC.

This clone turned up a few times. J is TRBJ2-7 and V is TRBV2; D possibly corresponds to TRBD1 (5 bases). CDR1 and CDR2 (germline): SNHLY, FYNNEI. This CDR3 is 13 amino acids long. The germline V and J ends were trimmed by 8 bases and 2 bases, with 13 bases remaining between them. The CDR3 DNA sequence: TGTGCCAGCGACAGAACCAAGGCCTACGAGCAGTACTTC. Protein sequence: CASDRTKAYEQYF.

The chain has TRBV9 and TRBJ2-3; 8 nucleotides line up with TRBD1. J lost 4 bases, V lost 3 bases, and 13 bases had no gene match. The CDR3 is made up of 17 amino acids. The germline V gene has CDR1 SGDLS and CDR2 YYNGEE. CDR3: CASSARQGTGSADTQYF. The CDR3 DNA reads as TGTGCCAGCAGCGCGAGACAGGGGACGGGCTCCGCAGATACGCAGTATTTT. The full variable domain, in which reference TRBV9 and TRBJ2-3 provide the parts outside the CDR3, is DSGVTQTPKHLITATGQRVTLRCSPRSGDLSVYWYQQSLDQGLQFLIQYYNGEERAKGNILERFSAQQFPDLHSELNLSSLELGDSALYFCASSARQGTGSADTQYFGPGTRLTVL.

This clone was counted a few times. The junction departs from the called germline gene at one end, perhaps through a read error. The rearrangement joins TRBV2 to TRBJ1-4; D gene ambiguous. This CDR3 comprises 11 residues. CDR1 and CDR2 (germline): SNHLY, FYNNEI. The CDR3, as DNA: TGTGCCAGCAGTGAATCGAAACAGTCTTCCTTT. This translates into CASSESKQSSF. The whole variable domain, remainder taken from reference TRBV2 and TRBJ1-4, is EPEVTQTPSHQVTQMGQEVILRCVPISNHLYFYWYRQILGQKVEFLVSFYNNEISEKSEIFDDQFSVERPDGSNFTLKIRSTKLEDSAMYFCASSESKQSSFGSGTQLSVL.

This clone was seen a handful of times. The chain has TRBV4-3 and TRBJ2-1, with TRBD1 identical over 7 bases. With V trimmed by 0 bases and J by 3 bases, 2 bases remained unmatched. Looked up from germline, CDR1 is LGHNA and CDR2 is YSLEER. CDR3 length equals 15 residues. CDR3 in amino acids: CASSQEGGFYNEQFF. CDR3 in DNA: TGCGCCAGCAGCCAAGAAGGGGGCTTCTACAATGAGCAGTTCTTC.

This sequence joins TRBV7-3 and TRBJ2-2; D is ambiguous. V gave up 2 bases and J gave up 3 bases, with 7 bases separating them. The CDR3 has 14 residues. In germline, CDR1 is SGHTA, CDR2 FQGTGA. Written as DNA, the CDR3 is TGTGCCAGCAGCTTATTTGTGGACACCGGGGAGCTGTTTTTT. Protein product: CASSLFVDTGELFF.

This chain links TRBV7-2 with TRBJ2-7, with a weak D call TRBD1 (6 bases). The germline V gene encodes CDR1 SGHTA and CDR2 FQGNSA. This CDR3 is 14 amino acids long. The ends were cut back, 4 bases at V and 7 bases at J, with 17 bases in the middle. The chain's CDR3 is CASSSLDRTAEQYF. In DNA form, the CDR3 reads TGTGCCAGCAGCTCCCTAGACAGGACAGCTGAGCAGTACTTC.

The sample holds many counts of this clone. The chain employs TRBV7-2 and TRBJ1-6; possibly TRBD1 for D (5 bases). The CDR3 runs to 13 residues. V lost 3 bases, J lost 10 bases, and 10 bases lay in between. CDR1 SGHTA and CDR2 FQGNSA come from the germline V gene. In DNA, the CDR3 is TGTGCCAGCAGCTTGCAGGGAGGATCACCCCTCCACTTT. It translates to CASSLQGGSPLHF.

The J gene is TRBJ2-3, the V gene TRBV6-5, with 7 bases aligning to TRBD2. CDR3 length: 13 amino acids. CDR1 is MNHEY and CDR2 is SVGAGI in the germline V gene. V shed 10 bases, J shed 2 bases, and the junction held 6 bases outside the gene matches. The DNA for the CDR3 is TGTGCCACTGCTAGCGGATTCACAGATACGCAGTATTTT. It yields the protein CATASGFTDTQYF.

DNA of the CDR3: TGTGCCACAGGGACAGGGCTCTCCTACGAGCAGTACTTC. Translated: CATGTGLSYEQYF. J is TRBJ2-7 and V is TRBV10-3; 9 bases map to TRBD1. Unmatched junction bases numbered 4, after V lost 10 bases and J lost 0 bases. CDR3 length: 13 amino acids. CDR1 and CDR2 (germline): ENHRY, SYGVKD.

The chain employs TRBV7-3 and TRBJ2-6; 7 bases fit TRBD1. The V gene's germline CDR1 is SGHTA and CDR2 FQGTGA. V was pared by 5 bases and J by 4 bases, with 11 bases of the junction left unmatched. This CDR3 is built from 17 residues. The chain's CDR3 is CASSTRVTGIGANVLTF. The CDR3 coding sequence is TGTGCCAGCAGCACTCGAGTGACAGGGATCGGGGCCAACGTCCTGACTTTC.

On this clone: A much larger clone differs from this one at a single base, so this may be a read error. V and J are TRBV5-6 and TRBJ1-1, with D possibly being TRBD1 (6 bases). The germline V gene encodes CDR1 SGHDT and CDR2 YYEEEE. V was shortened by 0 bases and J by 5 bases, with 8 bases between the two germline ends. CDR3 length: 13 residues. DNA for the CDR3: TGTGCCAGCAGCTTGGACAGGGATACTGAAGCTTTCTTT. It codes for CASSLDRDTEAFF.